This entry lists 10 T cell receptor beta chains sequenced from one sample in a study of cytomegalovirus exposure and HLA in healthy donors. Researchers ran the PCR with 60 Vbeta and 13 Jbeta primers. Data came from immunoSEQ multiplex PCR; TCRdb stores just in-frame clones and leaves some out. The profile covers 160,000 or so clones, with around 75% appearing a single time and around 2.5% taken by the ten largest. The sequenced sample was PBMCs. The receptors come from a female donor in good health and CMV-seronegative.

This clone has a handful of counts. V and J are TRBV30 and TRBJ1-3; D is unclear. The CDR3 has 13 amino acids. CDR1 is GTSNPN, CDR2 SVGIG, per germline (reference sequence). V was shortened by 0 bases and J by 9 bases, with 12 bases between the two germline ends. CDR3: CAWSVRRSVTIYF. The CDR3 DNA follows: TGTGCCTGGAGTGTGAGGCGCAGTGTCACCATATATTTT.

V gene TRBV6-4 combines with J gene TRBJ1-5, with D hard to call. V was trimmed by 4 bases and J by 8 bases, leaving 15 bases between them. The CDR3 loop spans 14 amino acids. Germline V gene lookup returns CDR1 MRHNA and CDR2 SNTAGT. The DNA for the CDR3 is TGTGCCAGCAGTGGCGGGGAGGCGAGGGAGCCCCAGCATTTT. Translated: CASSGGEAREPQHF.

The chain joins TRBV14 to TRBJ1-6; 8 bases agree with TRBD1. CDR1 is SGHDN and CDR2 is FVKESK in the germline V gene. Trimming removed 4 bases from V and 2 bases from J; junction bases left unmatched: 22. This CDR3 is 22 amino acids long. The CDR3 protein is CASSRLRRAGGLGLPYNSPLHF. The CDR3 DNA reads TGTGCCAGCAGCCGCCTAAGACGGGCAGGGGGCCTTGGCCTCCCCTATAATTCACCCCTCCACTTT.

V is TRBV30 and J is TRBJ1-2; possibly TRBD1 for D (6 bases). Germline V gives CDR1 GTSNPN, CDR2 SVGIG (reference sequence). Trimming took off 2 bases at V and 5 bases at J, with 12 bases between the two ends. The CDR3 extends over 13 amino acids. CDR3 coding DNA: TGTGCCTGGAGTAGGACAGTCATTTATGGCTACACCTTC. Amino acid sequence: CAWSRTVIYGYTF.

The V gene is TRBV5-6, the J gene TRBJ2-3; 11 bases match TRBD2. J lost 1 base, V lost 4 bases, and 5 bases had no gene match. Germline CDR1 is SGHDT and CDR2 is YYEEEE. The CDR3 is 16 residues long. The CDR3: CASSPPLAGGTDTQYF. The CDR3 DNA sequence: TGTGCCAGCAGCCCCCCACTAGCGGGGGGCACAGATACGCAGTATTTT.

Notes on this clone: At the DNA level, this CDR3 is encoded by other sequences in the same sample as well. The V call is TRBV5-1, the J call TRBJ2-7; 9 positions match TRBD2. CDR1 SGHRS and CDR2 YFSETQ come from the germline V gene. The CDR3 has 16 residues. Losses at the gene ends were 0 bases for V and 4 bases for J; bases not matched to a gene: 8. The CDR3 bases are TGCGCCAGCAGCTTGGGTGCGGCGGGAGGGTTGTACGAGCAGTACTTC. This translates into CASSLGAAGGLYEQYF.

This chain connects TRBV30 to TRBJ1-4; possible D gene TRBD1, 5 bases. The CDR3 length is 17 residues. Trimming cost V 3 bases and J 8 bases, with 25 bases left between them. Germline values: CDR1 GTSNPN, CDR2 SVGIG (reference sequence). The CDR3 loop reads CAWSDLGQIRKSEKLFF. The CDR3 DNA is TGTGCCTGGAGCGATCTGGGGCAGATCAGAAAATCCGAAAAACTGTTTTTT.

V and J are TRBV5-4 and TRBJ1-2; no reliable D call. V was shortened by 4 bases and J by 0 bases, with 10 bases between the two germline ends. The CDR3 length is 14 residues. The germline gives CDR1 SGHNT, CDR2 YYREEE (reference sequence). Written as DNA, the CDR3 is TGTGCCAGCAGCGAAGGAGTTCCTAACTATGGCTACACCTTC. Its translation: CASSEGVPNYGYTF.

This clone turned up a few times. V and J are TRBV4-3 and TRBJ2-2, with 14 bases matching TRBD2. CDR1 is LGHNA and CDR2 is YSLEER in the germline V gene. J gave up 4 bases and V 3 bases, and 7 bases lay outside the gene matches. This CDR3 has 18 amino acids. The DNA of the CDR3 is TGCGCCAGCAGCCAGACCCCTGGACTAGCGGGAGGCACCGGGGAGCTGTTTTTT. Translating gives CASSQTPGLAGGTGELFF.

The chain links TRBV5-6 to TRBJ2-7; the D gene is possibly TRBD2 (5 bases). This CDR3 has 13 residues. V was shortened by 3 bases and J by 3 bases, with 10 bases between the two germline ends. The germline V gene has CDR1 SGHDT and CDR2 YYEEEE. The CDR3 DNA follows: TGTGCCAGCAGCTCCCGCAGCGGCTACGAGCAGTACTTC. Protein sequence: CASSSRSGYEQYF.